The clone carrying this TCR beta chain was seen only a few times. Its antigen remains unknown. The data originate from a study of cytomegalovirus exposure and HLA in healthy donors. Findings of the study overall: The authors enumerated 164 TCR beta chains as linked to cytomegalovirus. Several top significant clusters appeared, in a later analysis, to be linked to common viral pathogens. The records held CMV serostatus as the only immune exposure information.

Use of 60 Vbeta and 13 Jbeta primers characterized the PCR. Original processing notes: Later, an analysis found about 80 million unique TCR beta chains, and about 10 million of these were shared. Using immunoSEQ multiplex PCR, the repertoire was profiled, and TCRdb retains in-frame clones only, with some absent. That table gives V, J and clone size, and the DNA gave D and trimming. In the table there are roughly 150,000 clones, around 80% of which are singletons. This CDR3 has 18 amino acids. Germline V gene data show CDR1 as LGHNA and CDR2 as YNFKEQ. The J segment lost 0 bases and the V segment lost 3 bases, leaving 9 bases of the junction unmatched.

This chain connects TRBV4-2 to TRBJ1-3; 9 bases are shared with TRBD1. This sequence originates from a male donor in good health and CMV-seronegative. Source material: PBMCs. The CDR3 coding sequence is TGTGCCAGCAGCCAGGATTTACAGGGGGCCGGCTCTGGAAACACCATATATTTT. Encoded protein: CASSQDLQGAGSGNTIYF.